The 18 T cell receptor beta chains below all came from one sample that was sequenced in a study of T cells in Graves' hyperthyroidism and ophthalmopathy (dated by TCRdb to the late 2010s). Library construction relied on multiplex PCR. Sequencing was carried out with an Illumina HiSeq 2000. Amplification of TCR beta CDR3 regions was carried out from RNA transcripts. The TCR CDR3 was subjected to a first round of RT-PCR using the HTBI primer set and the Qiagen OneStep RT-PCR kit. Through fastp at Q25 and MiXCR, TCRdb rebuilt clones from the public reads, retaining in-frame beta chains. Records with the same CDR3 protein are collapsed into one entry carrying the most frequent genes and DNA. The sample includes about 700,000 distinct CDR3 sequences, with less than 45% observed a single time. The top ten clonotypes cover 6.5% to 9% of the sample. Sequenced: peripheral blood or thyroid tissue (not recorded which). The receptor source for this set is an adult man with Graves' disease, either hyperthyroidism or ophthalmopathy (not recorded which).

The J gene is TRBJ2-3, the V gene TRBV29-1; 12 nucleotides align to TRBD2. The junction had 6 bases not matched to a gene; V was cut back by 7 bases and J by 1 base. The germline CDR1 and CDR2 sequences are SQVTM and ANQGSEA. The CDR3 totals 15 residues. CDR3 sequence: CSAWTSGVGTDTQYF. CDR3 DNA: TGCAGCGCGTGGACTAGCGGGGTAGGCACAGATACGCAGTATTTT.

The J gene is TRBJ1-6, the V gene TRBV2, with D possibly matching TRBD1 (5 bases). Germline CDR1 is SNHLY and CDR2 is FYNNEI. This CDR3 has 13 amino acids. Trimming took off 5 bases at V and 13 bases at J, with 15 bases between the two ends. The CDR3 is CASSLQGFQPLHF. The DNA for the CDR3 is TGTGCCAGCAGTTTGCAGGGATTTCAGCCCCTCCACTTT.

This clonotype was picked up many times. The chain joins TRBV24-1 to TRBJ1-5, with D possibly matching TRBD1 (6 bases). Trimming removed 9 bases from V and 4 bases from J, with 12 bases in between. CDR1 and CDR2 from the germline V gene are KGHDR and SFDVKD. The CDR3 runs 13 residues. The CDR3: CATGGAGNQPQHF. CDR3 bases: TGTGCCACCGGGGGGGCTGGGAATCAGCCCCAGCATTTT.

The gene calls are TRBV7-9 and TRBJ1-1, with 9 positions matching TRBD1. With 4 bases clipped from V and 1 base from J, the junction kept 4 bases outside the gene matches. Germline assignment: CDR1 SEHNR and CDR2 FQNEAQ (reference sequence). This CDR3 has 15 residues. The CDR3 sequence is CASSSTGGGNTEAFF. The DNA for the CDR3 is TGTGCCAGCAGCTCGACAGGGGGGGGGAACACTGAAGCTTTCTTT.

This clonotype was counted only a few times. The CDR3 nucleotides are TGTGCCAGCAGTGAATCATTGGCGGGCGGGGAGACCCAGTACTTC. Translated, it gives CASSESLAGGETQYF. The chain carries TRBV2 and TRBJ2-5; TRBD2 is a possible D gene (5 bases). Germline V gene data show CDR1 as SNHLY and CDR2 as FYNNEI. The CDR3 length is 15 residues. V gave up 2 bases and J gave up 5 bases, with 15 bases separating them. Based on the CDR3 plus reference TRBV2 and TRBJ2-5, the full variable domain is EPEVTQTPSHQVTQMGQEVILRCVPISNHLYFYWYRQILGQKVEFLVSFYNNEISEKSEIFDDQFSVERPDGSNFTLKIRSTKLEDSAMYFCASSESLAGGETQYFGPGTRLLVL.

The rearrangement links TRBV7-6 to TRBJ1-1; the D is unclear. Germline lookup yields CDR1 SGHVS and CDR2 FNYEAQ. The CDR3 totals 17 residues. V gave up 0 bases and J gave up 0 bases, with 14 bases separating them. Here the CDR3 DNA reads TGTGCCAGCAGCTTAGCTCCAGCGGGAGTGGTGAACACTGAAGCTTTCTTT. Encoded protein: CASSLAPAGVVNTEAFF.

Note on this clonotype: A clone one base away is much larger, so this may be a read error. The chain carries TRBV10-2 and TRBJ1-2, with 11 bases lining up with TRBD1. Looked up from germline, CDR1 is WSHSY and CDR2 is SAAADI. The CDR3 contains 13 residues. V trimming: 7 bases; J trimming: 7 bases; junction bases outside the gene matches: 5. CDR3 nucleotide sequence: TGCGCCAGCAAGCGGGACAGGGGGAGTGGCTACACCTTC. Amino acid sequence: CASKRDRGSGYTF.

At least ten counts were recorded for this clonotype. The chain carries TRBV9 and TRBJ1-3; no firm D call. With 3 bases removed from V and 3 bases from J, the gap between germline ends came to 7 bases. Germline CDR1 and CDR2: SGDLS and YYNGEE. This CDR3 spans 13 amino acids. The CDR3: CASSASLGNTIYF. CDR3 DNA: TGTGCCAGCAGCGCTTCACTTGGAAACACCATATATTTT.

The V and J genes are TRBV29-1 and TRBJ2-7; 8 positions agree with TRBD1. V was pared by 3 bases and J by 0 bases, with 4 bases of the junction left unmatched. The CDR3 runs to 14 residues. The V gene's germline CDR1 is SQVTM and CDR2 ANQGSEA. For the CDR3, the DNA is TGCAGCGTTGACCAGGGGGCGAGCTCCTACGAGCAGTACTTC. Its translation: CSVDQGASSYEQYF.

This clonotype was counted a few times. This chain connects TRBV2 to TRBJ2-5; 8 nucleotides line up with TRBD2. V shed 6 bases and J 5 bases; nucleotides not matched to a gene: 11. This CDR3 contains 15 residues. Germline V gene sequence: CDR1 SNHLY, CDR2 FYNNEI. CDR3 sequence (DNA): TGTGCCAGCAGCCGGGACGGGGGGGCCGTCGAGACCCAGTACTTC. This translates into CASSRDGGAVETQYF.

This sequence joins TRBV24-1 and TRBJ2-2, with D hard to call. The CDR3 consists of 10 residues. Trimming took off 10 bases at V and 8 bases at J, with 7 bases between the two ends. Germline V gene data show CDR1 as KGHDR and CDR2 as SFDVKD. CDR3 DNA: TGTGCCACAGAGACAGGGGAGCTGTTTTTT. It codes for CATETGELFF.

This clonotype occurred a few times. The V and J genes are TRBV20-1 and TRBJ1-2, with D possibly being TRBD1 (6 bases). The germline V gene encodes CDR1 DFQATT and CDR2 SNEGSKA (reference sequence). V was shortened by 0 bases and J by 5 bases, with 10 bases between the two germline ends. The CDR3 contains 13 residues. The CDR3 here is CSARDQGRYGYTF. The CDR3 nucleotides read TGCAGTGCTAGAGACCAGGGGCGATATGGCTACACCTTC.

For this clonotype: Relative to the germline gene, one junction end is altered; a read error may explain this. DNA for the CDR3: TGCGGTGCCTCGGGGGGCGTTCAGCCCCAGCATTTT. Encoded protein: CGASGGVQPQHF. This chain links TRBV20-1 with TRBJ1-5; D is possibly TRBD1 (6 bases). The CDR3 length is 12 residues. In germline, CDR1 is DFQATT, CDR2 SNEGSKA (reference sequence).

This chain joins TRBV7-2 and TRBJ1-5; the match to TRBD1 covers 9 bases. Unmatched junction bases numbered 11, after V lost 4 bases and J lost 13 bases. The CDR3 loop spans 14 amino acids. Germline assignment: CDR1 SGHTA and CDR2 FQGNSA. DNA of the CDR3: TGTGCCAGCAGCTGGACAGGGGCGACCGGGGAGCAGCATTTT. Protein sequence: CASSWTGATGEQHF.

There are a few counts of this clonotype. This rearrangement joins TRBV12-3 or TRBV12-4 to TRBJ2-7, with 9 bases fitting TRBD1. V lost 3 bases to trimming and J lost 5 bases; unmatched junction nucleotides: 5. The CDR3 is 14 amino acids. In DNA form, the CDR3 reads TGTGCCAGCAGTTTCGAGGGACAGGGCCACGAGCAGTACTTC. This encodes CASSFEGQGHEQYF.

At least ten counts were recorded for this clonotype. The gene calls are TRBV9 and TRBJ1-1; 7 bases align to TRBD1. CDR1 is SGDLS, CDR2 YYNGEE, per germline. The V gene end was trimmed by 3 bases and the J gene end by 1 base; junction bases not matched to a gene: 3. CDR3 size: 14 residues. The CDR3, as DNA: TGTGCCAGCAGCGCCGGGACAGCGAACACTGAAGCTTTCTTT. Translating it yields CASSAGTANTEAFF.

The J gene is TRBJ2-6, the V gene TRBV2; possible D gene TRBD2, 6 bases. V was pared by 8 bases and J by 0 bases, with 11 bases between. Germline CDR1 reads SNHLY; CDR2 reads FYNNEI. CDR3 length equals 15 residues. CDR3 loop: CASRAGLSGANVLTF. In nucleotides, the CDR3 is TGTGCCAGCCGCGCGGGACTCTCTGGGGCCAACGTCCTGACTTTC.

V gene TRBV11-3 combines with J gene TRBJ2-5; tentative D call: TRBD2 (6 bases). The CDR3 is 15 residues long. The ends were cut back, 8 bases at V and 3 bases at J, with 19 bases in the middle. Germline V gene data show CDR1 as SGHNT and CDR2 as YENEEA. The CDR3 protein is CASSPAGRAEETQYF. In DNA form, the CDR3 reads TGTGCCAGCTCACCAGCGGGCCGGGCGGAAGAGACCCAGTACTTC.